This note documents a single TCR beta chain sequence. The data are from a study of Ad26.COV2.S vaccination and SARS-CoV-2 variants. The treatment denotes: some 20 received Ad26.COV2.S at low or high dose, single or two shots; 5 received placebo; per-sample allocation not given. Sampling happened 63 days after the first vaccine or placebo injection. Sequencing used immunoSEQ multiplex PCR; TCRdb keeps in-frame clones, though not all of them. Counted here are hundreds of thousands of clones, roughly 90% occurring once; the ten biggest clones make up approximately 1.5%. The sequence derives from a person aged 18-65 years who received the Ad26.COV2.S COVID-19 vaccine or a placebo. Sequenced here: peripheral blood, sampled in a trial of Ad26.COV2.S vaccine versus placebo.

CDR3: CASSLVSSRETQYF. CDR3 DNA sequence: TGTGCCAGCAGCTTAGTTTCATCTAGAGAGACCCAGTACTTC. J is TRBJ2-5 and V is TRBV7-2; D is unresolved. Trimming stripped 1 base from V and 4 bases from J, with 10 bases between. CDR1 and CDR2 (germline): SGHTA, FQGNSA. This CDR3 has 14 residues.